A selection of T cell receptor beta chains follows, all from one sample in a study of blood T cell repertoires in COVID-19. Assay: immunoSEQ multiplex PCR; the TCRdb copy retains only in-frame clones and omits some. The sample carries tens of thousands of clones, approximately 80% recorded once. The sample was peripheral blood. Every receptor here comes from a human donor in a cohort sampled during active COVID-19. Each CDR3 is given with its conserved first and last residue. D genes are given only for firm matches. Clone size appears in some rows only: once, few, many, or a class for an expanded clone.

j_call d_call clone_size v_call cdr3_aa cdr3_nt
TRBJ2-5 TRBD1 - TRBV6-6 CATWDREETQYF TGTGCCACTTGGGACAGGGAAGAGACCCAGTACTTC
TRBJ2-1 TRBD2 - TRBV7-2 CASSTRTSGGAGEQFF TGTGCCAGCAGTACCCGGACTAGCGGGGGGGCTGGTGAGCAGTTCTTC
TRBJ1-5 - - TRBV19 CASSDSFNQPQHF TGTGCCAGTAGTGACAGTTTCAATCAGCCCCAGCATTTT
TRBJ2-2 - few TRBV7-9 CASSPQGTGELFF TGTGCCAGCAGCCCACAGGGAACCGGGGAGCTGTTTTTT
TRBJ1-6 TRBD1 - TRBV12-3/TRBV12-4 CASRRQGDSPLHF TGTGCCAGCAGGCGACAGGGTGATTCACCCCTCCACTTT
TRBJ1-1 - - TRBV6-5 CASSRPGPGAEAFF TGTGCCAGCAGTCGCCCCGGGCCGGGGGCTGAAGCTTTCTTT
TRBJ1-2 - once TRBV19 CASTSGEFHIYGYTF TGTGCCAGTACTTCCGGGGAATTTCACATTTATGGCTACACCTTC
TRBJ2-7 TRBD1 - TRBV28 CASSPPDRGYEQYF TGTGCCAGCAGTCCCCCGGACAGGGGATACGAGCAGTACTTC
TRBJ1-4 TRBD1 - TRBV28 CATGPGGLREKLFF TGTGCCACCGGGCCAGGGGGCTTAAGGGAAAAACTGTTTTTT
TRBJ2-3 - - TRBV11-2 CASSYNTDTQYF TGTGCCAGCAGCTATAACACAGATACGCAGTATTTT
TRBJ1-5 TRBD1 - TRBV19 CASSMSGQVNQPQHF TGTGCCAGTAGTATGTCGGGACAGGTCAATCAGCCCCAGCATTTT
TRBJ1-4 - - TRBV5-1 CASSLGSNEKLFF TGCGCCAGCAGCTTGGGTAGCAATGAAAAACTGTTTTTT
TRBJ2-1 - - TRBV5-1 CASSLAPRELDNEQFF TGCGCCAGCAGCTTGGCCCCGAGGGAGTTAGACAATGAGCAGTTCTTC
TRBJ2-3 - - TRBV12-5 CASGLGQLNTQYF TGTGCTAGTGGTCTCGGACAGCTTAATACGCAGTATTTT
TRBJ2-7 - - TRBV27 CASSSHGRQGGEQYF TGTGCCAGCAGTTCCCACGGAAGACAGGGAGGCGAGCAGTACTTC
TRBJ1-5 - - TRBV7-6 CASSSLSGSNQPQHF TGTGCCAGCAGCTCCCTTTCGGGGAGCAATCAGCCCCAGCATTTT
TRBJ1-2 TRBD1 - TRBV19 CASSMGQGNFGYTF TGTGCCAGTAGTATGGGACAGGGGAACTTTGGCTACACCTTC
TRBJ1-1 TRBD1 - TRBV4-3 CASSQAQGRTEAFF TGCGCCAGCAGCCAAGCACAGGGGCGCACTGAAGCTTTCTTT
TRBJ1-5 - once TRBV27 CASSPDRISNQPQHF TGTGCCAGCAGTCCCGACAGAATAAGCAATCAGCCCCAGCATTTT
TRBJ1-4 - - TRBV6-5 CASTNTEKLFF TGTGCCAGCACGAACACTGAAAAACTGTTTTTT
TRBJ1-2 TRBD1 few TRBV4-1 CASSLAGTGTSGYTF TGCGCCAGCAGCCTCGCCGGGACAGGAACTTCGGGCTACACCTTC
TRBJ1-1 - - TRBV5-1 CASSLGRRGLRSNTEAFF TGCGCCAGCAGCTTGGGCCGTAGGGGGTTGAGGTCGAACACTGAAGCTTTCTTT
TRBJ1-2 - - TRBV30 CAWTPPGRGDFYGYTF TGTGCCTGGACCCCCCCTGGCAGGGGCGACTTCTATGGCTACACCTTC
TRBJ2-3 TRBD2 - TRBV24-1 CATSDPGTSGRGDTQYF TGTGCCACCAGTGATCCCGGGACTAGCGGGAGGGGAGATACGCAGTATTTT
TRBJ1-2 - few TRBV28 CASRETANYGYTF TGTGCCAGCAGAGAGACAGCTAACTATGGCTACACCTTC
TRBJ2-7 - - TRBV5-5 CASSLAGLVGYEQYF TGTGCCAGCAGCTTGGCTGGTCTAGTGGGCTACGAGCAGTACTTC
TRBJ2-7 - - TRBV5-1 CASSLGESSYEQYF TGCGCCAGCAGCCTCGGGGAGAGCTCCTACGAGCAGTACTTC
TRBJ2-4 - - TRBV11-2 CASSLGASIAKNIQYF TGTGCCAGCAGCTTAGGGGCTAGCATAGCCAAAAACATTCAGTACTTC
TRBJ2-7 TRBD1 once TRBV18 CASSPRTQGTGGEQYF TGTGCCAGCTCACCACGGACCCAGGGGACAGGGGGCGAGCAGTACTTC
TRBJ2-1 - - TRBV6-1 CASSEIGETGEQFF TGTGCCAGCAGTGAAATCGGGGAAACGGGTGAGCAGTTCTTC
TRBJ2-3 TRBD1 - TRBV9 CASSVGDRVFGDTQYF TGTGCCAGCAGCGTAGGGGACAGGGTGTTCGGAGATACGCAGTATTTT
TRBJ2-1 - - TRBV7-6 CASSPLGVPSSYNEQFF TGTGCCAGCAGCCCTCTCGGGGTACCGAGCTCCTACAATGAGCAGTTCTTC
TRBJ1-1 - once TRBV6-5 CASSYKGMNTEAFF TGTGCCAGCAGTTACAAGGGGATGAACACTGAAGCTTTCTTT
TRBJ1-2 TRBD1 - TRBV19 CASKGTGGNYGYTF TGTGCCAGTAAGGGGACAGGAGGTAACTATGGCTACACCTTC
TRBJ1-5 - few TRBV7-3 CASSSTGQGGTRNQPQHF TGTGCCAGCAGCTCAACCGGGCAGGGTGGAACCCGCAATCAGCCCCAGCATTTT
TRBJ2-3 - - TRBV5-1 CASSLARFGTDTQYF TGCGCCAGCAGCTTGGCCAGGTTCGGCACAGATACGCAGTATTTT
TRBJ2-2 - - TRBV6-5 CASSYSKRGNTGELFF TGTGCCAGCAGTTACTCGAAACGGGGGAACACCGGGGAGCTGTTTTTT
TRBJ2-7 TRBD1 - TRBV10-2 CASGEGDRQYF TGCGCCAGCGGGGAAGGGGACAGGCAGTACTTC
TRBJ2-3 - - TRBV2 CASTAAYTQYF TGTGCCAGCACTGCAGCCTATACGCAGTATTTT
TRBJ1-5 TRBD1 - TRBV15 CATSRKTGGGNQPQHF TGTGCCACCAGCAGAAAAACAGGGGGCGGCAATCAGCCCCAGCATTTT
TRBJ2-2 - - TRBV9 CASSGRPTNTGELFF TGTGCCAGCAGCGGGAGACCGACGAACACCGGGGAGCTGTTTTTT
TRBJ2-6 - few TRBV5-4 CASSTSGAGANVLTF TGTGCCAGCAGCACCTCAGGGGCTGGGGCCAACGTCCTGACTTTC